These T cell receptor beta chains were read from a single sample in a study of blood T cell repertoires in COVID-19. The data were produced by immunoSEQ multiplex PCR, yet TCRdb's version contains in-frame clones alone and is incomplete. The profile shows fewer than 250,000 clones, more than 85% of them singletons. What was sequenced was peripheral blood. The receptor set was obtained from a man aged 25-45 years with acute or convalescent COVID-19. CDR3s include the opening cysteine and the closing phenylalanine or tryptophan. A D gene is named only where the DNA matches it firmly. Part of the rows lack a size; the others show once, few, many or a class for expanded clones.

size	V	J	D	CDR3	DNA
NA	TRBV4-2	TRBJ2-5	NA	CASSQGLQEYF	TGTGCCAGCAGCCAGGGACTGCAGGAGTACTTC
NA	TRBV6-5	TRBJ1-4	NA	CASSYSQIPRDEKLFF	TGTGCCAGCAGTTACTCCCAAATACCTCGGGATGAAAAACTGTTTTTT
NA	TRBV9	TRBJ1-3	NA	CASSLSGAGNTIYF	TGTGCCAGCAGCCTCAGCGGCGCTGGAAACACCATATATTTT
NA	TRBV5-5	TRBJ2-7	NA	CASSFPTVEQYF	TGTGCCAGCAGCTTCCCTACAGTCGAGCAGTACTTC
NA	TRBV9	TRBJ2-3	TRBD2	CASSVALLAGATDTQYF	TGTGCCAGCAGCGTAGCTTTACTAGCGGGAGCTACAGATACGCAGTATTTT
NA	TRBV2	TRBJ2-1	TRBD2	CASRSSAGVVHNEQFF	TGTGCCAGCAGATCATCGGCGGGGGTAGTCCACAATGAGCAGTTCTTC
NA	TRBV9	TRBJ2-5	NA	CASSGGGETQYF	TGTGCCAGCAGCGGAGGGGGAGAGACCCAGTACTTC
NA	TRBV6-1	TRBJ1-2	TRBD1	CASSDNRGKDGGYTF	TGTGCCAGCAGTGATAACAGGGGTAAGGATGGCGGCTACACCTTC
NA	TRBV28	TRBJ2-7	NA	CASSIGGGPLYEQYF	TGTGCCAGCAGCATTGGCGGCGGGCCCCTCTACGAGCAGTACTTC
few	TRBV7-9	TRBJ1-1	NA	CASSLPRAKNTEAFF	TGTGCCAGCAGCTTACCCAGGGCAAAGAACACTGAAGCTTTCTTT
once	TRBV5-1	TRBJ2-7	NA	CASSLASTGPYEQYF	TGCGCCAGCAGCTTGGCCTCAACAGGGCCCTACGAGCAGTACTTC
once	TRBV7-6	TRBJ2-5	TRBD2	CASSLLAGGQETQYF	TGTGCCAGCAGCTTACTAGCGGGGGGTCAAGAGACCCAGTACTTC
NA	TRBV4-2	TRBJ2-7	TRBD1	CASSPWGQGNSYEQYF	TGTGCCAGCAGCCCTTGGGGACAGGGCAACTCCTACGAGCAGTACTTC
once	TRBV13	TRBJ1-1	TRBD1	CASSLGLGQGSTEAFF	TGTGCCAGCAGCTTAGGCCTGGGACAGGGGAGTACTGAAGCTTTCTTT
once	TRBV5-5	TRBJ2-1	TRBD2	CASSLVLAGSYNEQFF	TGTGCCAGCAGCTTGGTACTAGCGGGCTCCTACAATGAGCAGTTCTTC
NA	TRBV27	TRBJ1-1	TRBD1	CATRDRGDTEAFF	TGTGCCACCCGGGACAGGGGAGACACTGAAGCTTTCTTT
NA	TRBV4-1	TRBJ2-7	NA	CASSQTFRGLLEQYF	TGCGCCAGCAGCCAAACCTTCAGGGGTCTCCTCGAGCAGTACTTC
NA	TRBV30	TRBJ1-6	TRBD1	CAWSVIGGDSPLHF	TGTGCCTGGAGTGTGATAGGGGGCGATTCACCCCTCCACTTT
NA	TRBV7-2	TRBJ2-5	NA	CASSRGWSGETQYF	TGTGCCAGCAGCAGAGGGTGGAGCGGGGAGACCCAGTACTTC
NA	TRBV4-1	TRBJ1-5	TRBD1	CASSQDRVGRGDQPQHF	TGCGCCAGCAGCCAAGACAGGGTCGGCAGGGGGGACCAGCCCCAGCATTTT
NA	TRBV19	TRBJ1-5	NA	CASSIGRAGNQPQHF	TGTGCCAGTAGTATAGGGAGGGCGGGCAATCAGCCCCAGCATTTT
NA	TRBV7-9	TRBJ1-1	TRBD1	CASSWTGVTEAFF	TGTGCCAGCAGCTGGACAGGGGTAACTGAAGCTTTCTTT
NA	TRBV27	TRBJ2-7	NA	CASSLIFTYEQYF	TGTGCCAGCAGTCTTATTTTTACCTACGAGCAGTACTTC
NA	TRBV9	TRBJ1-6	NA	CARAPPWRSSYNSPLHF	TGTGCCAGAGCCCCTCCCTGGAGGAGCTCCTATAATTCACCCCTCCACTTT
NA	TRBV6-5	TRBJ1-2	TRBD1	CASSYTRQGETF	TGTGCCAGCAGTTACACGCGACAGGGCGAGACCTTC
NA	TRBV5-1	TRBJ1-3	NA	CASSLMSSGNTIYF	TGCGCCAGCAGCTTAATGAGCTCTGGAAACACCATATATTTT
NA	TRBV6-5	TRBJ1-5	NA	CASRPQGTTNQPQHF	TGTGCCAGCAGACCCCAGGGGACGACGAATCAGCCCCAGCATTTT
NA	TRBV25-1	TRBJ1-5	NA	CASSAVGSPQHF	TGTGCCAGCAGTGCCGTCGGTTCGCCCCAGCATTTT
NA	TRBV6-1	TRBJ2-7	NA	CASSEAASGLSYEQYF	TGTGCCAGCAGTGAAGCCGCATCAGGGCTCTCCTACGAGCAGTACTTC
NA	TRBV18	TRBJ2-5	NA	CASSPRGLETQYF	TGTGCCAGCTCACCTAGGGGGTTAGAGACCCAGTACTTC
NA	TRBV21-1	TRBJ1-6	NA	CASSTGQENSPLHF	TGTGCCAGCAGCACCGGACAGGAGAATTCACCCCTCCACTTT
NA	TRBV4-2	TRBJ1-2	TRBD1	CASSLSGTATNYGYTF	TGTGCCAGCAGCCTGTCGGGGACAGCCACGAACTATGGCTACACCTTC